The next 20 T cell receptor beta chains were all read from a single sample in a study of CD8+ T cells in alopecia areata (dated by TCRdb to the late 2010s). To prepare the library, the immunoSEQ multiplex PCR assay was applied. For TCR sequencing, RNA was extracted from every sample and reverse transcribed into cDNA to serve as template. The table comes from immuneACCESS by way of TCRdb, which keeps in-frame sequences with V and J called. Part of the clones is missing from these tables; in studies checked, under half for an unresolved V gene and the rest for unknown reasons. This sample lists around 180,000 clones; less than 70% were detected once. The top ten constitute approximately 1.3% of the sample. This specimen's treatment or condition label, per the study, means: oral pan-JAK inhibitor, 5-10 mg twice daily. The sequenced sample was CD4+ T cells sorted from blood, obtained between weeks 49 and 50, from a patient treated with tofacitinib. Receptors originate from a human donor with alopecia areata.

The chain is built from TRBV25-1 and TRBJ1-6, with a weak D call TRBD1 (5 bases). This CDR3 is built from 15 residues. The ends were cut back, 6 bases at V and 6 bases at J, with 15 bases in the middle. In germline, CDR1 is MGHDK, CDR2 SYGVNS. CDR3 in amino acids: CASSPGGGPNSPLHF. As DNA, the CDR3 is TGTGCCAGCAGCCCCGGGGGTGGCCCTAATTCACCCCTCCACTTT.

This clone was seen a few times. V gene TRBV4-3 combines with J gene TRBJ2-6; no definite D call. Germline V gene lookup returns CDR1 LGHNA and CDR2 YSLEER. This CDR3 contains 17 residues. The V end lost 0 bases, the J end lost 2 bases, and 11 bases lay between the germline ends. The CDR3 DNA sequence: TGCGCCAGCAGCCAAGAGGGCTTCGCCGCTGGGGCCAACGTCCTGACTTTC. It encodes CASSQEGFAAGANVLTF.

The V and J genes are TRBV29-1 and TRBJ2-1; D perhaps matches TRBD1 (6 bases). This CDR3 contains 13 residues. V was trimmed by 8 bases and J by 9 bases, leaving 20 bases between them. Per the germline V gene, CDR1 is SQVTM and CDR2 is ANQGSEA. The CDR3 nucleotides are TGCAGCTTTGTAGGAACAGGGATCGGTGAGCAGTTCTTC. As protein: CSFVGTGIGEQFF.

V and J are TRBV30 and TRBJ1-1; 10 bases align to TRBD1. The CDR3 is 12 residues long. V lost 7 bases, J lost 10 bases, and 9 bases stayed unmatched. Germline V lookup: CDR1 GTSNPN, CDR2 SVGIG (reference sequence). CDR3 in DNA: TGTGCCTCCCGAACGGGACAGGGGTCAGCTTTCTTT. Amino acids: CASRTGQGSAFF.

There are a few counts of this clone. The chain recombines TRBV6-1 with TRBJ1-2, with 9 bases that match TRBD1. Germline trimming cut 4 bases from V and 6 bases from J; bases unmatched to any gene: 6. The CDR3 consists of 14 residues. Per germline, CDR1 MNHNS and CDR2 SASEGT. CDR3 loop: CASSAQRDRDGYTF. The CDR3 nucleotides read TGTGCCAGCAGTGCCCAACGGGACAGGGATGGCTACACCTTC.

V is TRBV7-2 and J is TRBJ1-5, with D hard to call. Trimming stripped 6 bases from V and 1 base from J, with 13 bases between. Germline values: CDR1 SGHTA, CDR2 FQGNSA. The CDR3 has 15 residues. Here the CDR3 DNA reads TGTGCCAGCAGGGAGCCGTCGGGAAGCAATCAGCCCCAGCATTTT. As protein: CASREPSGSNQPQHF.

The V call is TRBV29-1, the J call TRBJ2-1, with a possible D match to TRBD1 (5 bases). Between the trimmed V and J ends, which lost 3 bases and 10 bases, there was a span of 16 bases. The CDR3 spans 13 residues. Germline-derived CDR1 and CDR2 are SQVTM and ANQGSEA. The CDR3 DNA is TGCAGCGTTGAGAGGTACAGGCCCGACGAGCAGTTCTTC. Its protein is CSVERYRPDEQFF.

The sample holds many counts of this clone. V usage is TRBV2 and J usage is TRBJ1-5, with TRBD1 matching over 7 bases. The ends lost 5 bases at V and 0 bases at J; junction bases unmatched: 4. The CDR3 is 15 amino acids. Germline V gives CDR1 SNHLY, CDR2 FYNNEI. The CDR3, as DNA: TGTGCCAGCAGTACAGGGGCCGCTAGCAATCAGCCCCAGCATTTT. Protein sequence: CASSTGAASNQPQHF.

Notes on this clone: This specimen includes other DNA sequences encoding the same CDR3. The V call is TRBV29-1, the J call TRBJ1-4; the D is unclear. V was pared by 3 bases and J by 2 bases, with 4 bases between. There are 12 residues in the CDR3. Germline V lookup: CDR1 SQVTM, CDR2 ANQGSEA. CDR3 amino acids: CSVEGTNEKLFF. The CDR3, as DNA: TGCAGCGTTGAGGGGACTAATGAAAAACTGTTTTTT.

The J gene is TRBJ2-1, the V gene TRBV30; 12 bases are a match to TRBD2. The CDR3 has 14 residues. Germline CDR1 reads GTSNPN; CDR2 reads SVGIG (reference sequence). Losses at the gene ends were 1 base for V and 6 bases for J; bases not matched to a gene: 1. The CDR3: CAWSGLAGVNEQFF. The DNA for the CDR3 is TGTGCCTGGAGTGGACTAGCGGGGGTCAATGAGCAGTTCTTC.

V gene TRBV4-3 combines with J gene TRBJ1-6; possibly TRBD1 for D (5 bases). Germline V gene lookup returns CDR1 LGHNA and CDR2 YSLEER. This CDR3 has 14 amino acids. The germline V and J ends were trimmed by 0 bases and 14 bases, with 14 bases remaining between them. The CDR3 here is CASSQDYGASALHF. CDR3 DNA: TGCGCCAGCAGCCAAGATTACGGGGCATCGGCCCTCCACTTT.

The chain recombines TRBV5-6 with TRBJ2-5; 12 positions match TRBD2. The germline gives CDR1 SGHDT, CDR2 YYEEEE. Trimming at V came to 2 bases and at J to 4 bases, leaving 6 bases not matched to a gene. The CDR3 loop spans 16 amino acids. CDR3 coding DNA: TGTGCCAGCAGCTTTCCTAGCGGGGGGGCCCCAGAGACCCAGTACTTC. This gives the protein CASSFPSGGAPETQYF.

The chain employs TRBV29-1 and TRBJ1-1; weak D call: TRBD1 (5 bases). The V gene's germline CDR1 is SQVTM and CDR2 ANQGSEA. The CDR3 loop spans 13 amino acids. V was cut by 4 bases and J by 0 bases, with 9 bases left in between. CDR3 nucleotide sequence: TGCAGCGTTGCACAGGCGATGAACACTGAAGCTTTCTTT. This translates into CSVAQAMNTEAFF.

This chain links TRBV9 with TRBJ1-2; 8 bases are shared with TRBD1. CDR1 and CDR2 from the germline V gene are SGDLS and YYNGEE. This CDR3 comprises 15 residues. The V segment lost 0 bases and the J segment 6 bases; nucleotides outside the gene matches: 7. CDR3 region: CASSVDHRGEDGYTF. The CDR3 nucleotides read TGTGCCAGCAGCGTAGATCACAGGGGGGAGGATGGCTACACCTTC.

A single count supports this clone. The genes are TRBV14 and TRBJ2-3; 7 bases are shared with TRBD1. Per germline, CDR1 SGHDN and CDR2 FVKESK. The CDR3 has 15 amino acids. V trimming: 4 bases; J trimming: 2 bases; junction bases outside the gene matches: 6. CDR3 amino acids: CASSLRTGFTDTQYF. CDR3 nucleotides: TGTGCCAGCAGCCTTAGGACAGGTTTCACAGATACGCAGTATTTT. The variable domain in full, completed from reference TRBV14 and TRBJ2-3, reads EAGVTQFPSHSVIEKGQTVTLRCDPISGHDNLYWYRRVMGKEIKFLLHFVKESKQDESGMPNNRFLAERTGGTYSTLKVQPAELEDSGVYFCASSLRTGFTDTQYFGPGTRLTVL.

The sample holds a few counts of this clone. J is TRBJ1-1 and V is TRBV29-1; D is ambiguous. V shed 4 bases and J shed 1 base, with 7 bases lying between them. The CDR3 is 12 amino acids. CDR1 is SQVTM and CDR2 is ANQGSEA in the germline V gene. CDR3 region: CSVAVPNTEAFF. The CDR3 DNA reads TGCAGCGTTGCAGTCCCGAACACTGAAGCTTTCTTT.

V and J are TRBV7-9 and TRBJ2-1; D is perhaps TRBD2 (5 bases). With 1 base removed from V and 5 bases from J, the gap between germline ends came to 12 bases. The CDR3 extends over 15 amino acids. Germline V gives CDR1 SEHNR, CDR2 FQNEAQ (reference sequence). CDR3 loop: CASSLGAGGDNEQFF. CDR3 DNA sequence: TGTGCCAGCAGCTTAGGGGCGGGCGGAGACAATGAGCAGTTCTTC.

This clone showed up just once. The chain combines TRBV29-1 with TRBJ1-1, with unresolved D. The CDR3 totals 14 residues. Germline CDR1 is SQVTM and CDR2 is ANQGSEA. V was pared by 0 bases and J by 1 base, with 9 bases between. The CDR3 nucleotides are TGCAGCGTTGAAGAGGGGATGGGGAACACTGAAGCTTTCTTT. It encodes CSVEEGMGNTEAFF. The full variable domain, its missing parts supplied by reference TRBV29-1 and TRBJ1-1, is SAVISQKPSRDICQRGTSLTIQCQVDSQVTMMFWYRQQPGQSLTLIATANQGSEATYESGFVIDKFPISRPNLTFSTLTVSNMSPEDSSIYLCSVEEGMGNTEAFFGQGTRLTVV.

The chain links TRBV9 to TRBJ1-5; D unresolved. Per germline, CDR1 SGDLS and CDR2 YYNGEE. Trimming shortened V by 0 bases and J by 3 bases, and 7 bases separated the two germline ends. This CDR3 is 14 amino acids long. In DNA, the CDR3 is TGTGCCAGCAGCGTAGGAGGGAACAATCAGCCCCAGCATTTT. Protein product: CASSVGGNNQPQHF.

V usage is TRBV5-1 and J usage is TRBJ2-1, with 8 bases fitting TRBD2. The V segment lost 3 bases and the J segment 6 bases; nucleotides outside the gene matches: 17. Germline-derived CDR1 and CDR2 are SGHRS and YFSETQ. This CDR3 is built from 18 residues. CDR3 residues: CASSSPKGRRGAFNEQFF. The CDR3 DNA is TGCGCCAGCAGCTCGCCGAAGGGACGGCGGGGGGCGTTCAATGAGCAGTTCTTC.